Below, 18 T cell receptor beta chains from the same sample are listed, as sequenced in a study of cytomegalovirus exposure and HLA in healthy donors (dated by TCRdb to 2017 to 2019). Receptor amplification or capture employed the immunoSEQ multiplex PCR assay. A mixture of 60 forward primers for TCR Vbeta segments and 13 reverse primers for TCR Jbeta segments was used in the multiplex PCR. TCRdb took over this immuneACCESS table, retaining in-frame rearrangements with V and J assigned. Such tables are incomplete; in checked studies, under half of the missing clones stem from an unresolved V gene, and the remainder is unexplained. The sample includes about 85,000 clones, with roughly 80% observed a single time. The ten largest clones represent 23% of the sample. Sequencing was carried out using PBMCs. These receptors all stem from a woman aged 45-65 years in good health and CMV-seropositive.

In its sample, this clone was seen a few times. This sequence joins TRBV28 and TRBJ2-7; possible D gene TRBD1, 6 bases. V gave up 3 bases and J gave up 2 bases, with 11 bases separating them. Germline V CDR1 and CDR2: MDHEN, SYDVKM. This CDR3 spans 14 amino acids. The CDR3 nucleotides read TGTGCCAGCAGTTTTACAGGGAAACCCTACGAGCAGTACGTC. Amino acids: CASSFTGKPYEQYV.

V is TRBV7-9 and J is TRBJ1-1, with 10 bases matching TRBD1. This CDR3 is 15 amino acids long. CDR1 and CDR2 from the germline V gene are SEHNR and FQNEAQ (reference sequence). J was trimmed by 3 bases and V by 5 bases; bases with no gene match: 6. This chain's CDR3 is CASSTGQGLDTEAFF. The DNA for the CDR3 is TGTGCCAGCAGCACGGGACAGGGGCTCGACACTGAAGCTTTCTTT.

The CDR3 DNA sequence: TGTGCCAGCAGCTTAGGGGCAGGGACTAGCGCCGATGAGCAGTTCTTC. Its protein is CASSLGAGTSADEQFF. V gene TRBV7-3 combines with J gene TRBJ2-1, with 10 bases identical to TRBD2. CDR3 size: 16 residues. The V and J ends lost 2 bases and 8 bases, in that order; junction bases with no gene match: 9. The germline V gene encodes CDR1 SGHTA and CDR2 FQGTGA.

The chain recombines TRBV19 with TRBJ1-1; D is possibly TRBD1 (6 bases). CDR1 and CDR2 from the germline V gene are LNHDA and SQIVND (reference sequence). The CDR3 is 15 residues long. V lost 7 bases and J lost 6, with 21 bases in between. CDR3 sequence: CASTTGGTRTAEAFF. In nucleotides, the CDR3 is TGTGCCAGTACTACCGGGGGGACAAGGACCGCTGAAGCTTTCTTT.

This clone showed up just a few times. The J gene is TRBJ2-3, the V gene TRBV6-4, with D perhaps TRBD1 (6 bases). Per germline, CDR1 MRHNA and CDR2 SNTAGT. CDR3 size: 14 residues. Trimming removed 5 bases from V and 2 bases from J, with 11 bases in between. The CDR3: CASSSRGFTDTQYF. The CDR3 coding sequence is TGTGCCAGCAGTAGCAGGGGATTCACAGATACGCAGTATTTT.

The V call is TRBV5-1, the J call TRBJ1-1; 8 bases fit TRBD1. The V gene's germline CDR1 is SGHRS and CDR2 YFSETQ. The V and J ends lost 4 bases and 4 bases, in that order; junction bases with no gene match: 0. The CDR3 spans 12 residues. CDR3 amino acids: CASSTGGTEAFF. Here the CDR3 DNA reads TGCGCCAGCAGCACAGGGGGCACTGAAGCTTTCTTT.

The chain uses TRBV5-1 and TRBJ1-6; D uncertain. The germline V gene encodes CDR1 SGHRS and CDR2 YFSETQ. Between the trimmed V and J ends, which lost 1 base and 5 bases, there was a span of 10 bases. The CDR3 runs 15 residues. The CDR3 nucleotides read TGCGCCAGCAGCTTGTGGCAGGTTGATAATTCACCCCTCCACTTT. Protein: CASSLWQVDNSPLHF. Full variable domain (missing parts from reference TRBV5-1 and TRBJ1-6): KAGVTQTPRYLIKTRGQQVTLSCSPISGHRSVSWYQQTPGQGLQFLFEYFSETQRNKGNFPGRFSGRQFSNSRSEMNVSTLELGDSALYLCASSLWQVDNSPLHFGNGTRLTVT.

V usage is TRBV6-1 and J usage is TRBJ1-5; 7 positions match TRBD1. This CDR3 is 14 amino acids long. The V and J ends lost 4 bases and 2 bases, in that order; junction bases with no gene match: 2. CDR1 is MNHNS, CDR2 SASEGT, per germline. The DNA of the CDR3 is TGTGCCAGCAGTGTCACAGGGGGCAATCAGCCCCAGCATTTT. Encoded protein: CASSVTGGNQPQHF.

CDR3: CASSLGGGNQPQHF. DNA of the CDR3: TGTGCCAGCAGTCTTGGGGGGGGCAATCAGCCCCAGCATTTT. The V and J genes are TRBV6-1 and TRBJ1-5, with a weak D call TRBD1 (5 bases). The CDR3 extends over 14 amino acids. Trimming removed 5 bases at V and 2 bases at J, with 10 bases between. CDR1 and CDR2 from the germline V gene are MNHNS and SASEGT.

The chain's CDR3 is CASSVTGPSTEAFF. The DNA for the CDR3 is TGTGCCAGCAGCGTAACAGGGCCGTCAACTGAAGCTTTCTTT. This chain joins TRBV9 and TRBJ1-1; weak D call: TRBD1 (6 bases). The CDR3 runs 14 residues. V lost 1 base, J lost 5 bases, and 12 bases lay in between. Germline loops: CDR1 SGDLS, CDR2 YYNGEE.

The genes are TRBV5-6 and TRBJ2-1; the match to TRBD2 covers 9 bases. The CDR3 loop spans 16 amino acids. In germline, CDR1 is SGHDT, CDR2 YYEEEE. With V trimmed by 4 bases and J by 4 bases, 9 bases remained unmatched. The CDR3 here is CASSPRLAALYNEQFF. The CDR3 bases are TGTGCCAGCAGCCCGCGACTAGCGGCCTTATACAATGAGCAGTTCTTC.

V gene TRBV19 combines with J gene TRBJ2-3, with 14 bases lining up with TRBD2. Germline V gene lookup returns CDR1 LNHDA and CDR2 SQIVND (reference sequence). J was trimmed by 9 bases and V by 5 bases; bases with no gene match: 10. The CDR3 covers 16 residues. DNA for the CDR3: TGTGCCAGTAGTCACCCGGGACTAGCGGGAGTCGGGACGCAGTATTTT. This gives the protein CASSHPGLAGVGTQYF. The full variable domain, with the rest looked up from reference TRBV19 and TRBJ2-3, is DGGITQSPKYLFRKEGQNVTLSCEQNLNHDAMYWYRQDPGQGLRLIYYSQIVNDFQKGDIAEGYSVSREKKESFPLTVTSAQKNPTAFYLCASSHPGLAGVGTQYFGPGTRLTVL.

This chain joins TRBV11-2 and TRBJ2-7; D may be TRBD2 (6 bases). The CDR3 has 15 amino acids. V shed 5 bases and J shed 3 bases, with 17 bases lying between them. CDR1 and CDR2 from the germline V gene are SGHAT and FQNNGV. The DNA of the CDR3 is TGTGCCAGCAGCCCCGTGGGGGGACGTTACTACGAGCAGTACGTC. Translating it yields CASSPVGGRYYEQYV.

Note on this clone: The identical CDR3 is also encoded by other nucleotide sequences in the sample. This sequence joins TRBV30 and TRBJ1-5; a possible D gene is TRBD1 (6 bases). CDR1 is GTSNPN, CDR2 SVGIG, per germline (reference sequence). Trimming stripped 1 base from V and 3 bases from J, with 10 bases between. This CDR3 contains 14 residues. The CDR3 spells CAWSATGHNQPQHF. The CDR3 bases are TGTGCCTGGAGTGCGACAGGACACAATCAGCCCCAGCATTTT.

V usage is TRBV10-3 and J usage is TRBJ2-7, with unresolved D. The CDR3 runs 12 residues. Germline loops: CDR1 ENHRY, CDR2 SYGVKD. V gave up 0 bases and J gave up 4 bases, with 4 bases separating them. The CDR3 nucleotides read TGTGCCATCAGTGAGTCATCGTACGAGCAGTACTTC. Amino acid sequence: CAISESSYEQYF.

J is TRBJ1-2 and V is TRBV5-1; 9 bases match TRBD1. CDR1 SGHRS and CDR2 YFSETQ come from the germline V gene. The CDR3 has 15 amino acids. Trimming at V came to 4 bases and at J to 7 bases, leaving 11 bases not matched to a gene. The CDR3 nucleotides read TGCGCCAGCAGCCTTACCCGGGACAGGGTATTTGGCTACACCTTC. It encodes CASSLTRDRVFGYTF.

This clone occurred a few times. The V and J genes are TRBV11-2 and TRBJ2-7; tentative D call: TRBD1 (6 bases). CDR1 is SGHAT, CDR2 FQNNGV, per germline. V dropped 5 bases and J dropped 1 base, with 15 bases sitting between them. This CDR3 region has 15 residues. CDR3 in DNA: TGTGCCAGCAGCACCTACAGGGACCGATCCTACGAGCAGTACTTC. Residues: CASSTYRDRSYEQYF.

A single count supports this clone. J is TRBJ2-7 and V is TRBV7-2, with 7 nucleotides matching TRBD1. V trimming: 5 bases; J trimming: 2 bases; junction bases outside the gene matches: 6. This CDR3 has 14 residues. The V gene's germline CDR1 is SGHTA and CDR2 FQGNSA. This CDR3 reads CASSQTGYPYEQYV. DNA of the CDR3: TGTGCCAGCAGCCAGACAGGGTACCCCTACGAGCAGTACGTC.